These 19 T cell receptor beta chains came from one sample sequenced in a study of blood T cell repertoires in COVID-19. The method was immunoSEQ multiplex PCR; TCRdb's version includes in-frame clones alone and lacks a portion of them. The sample holds some 120,000 clones, around 78% seen once. The sample comprised peripheral blood. These receptors were collected from a human donor in a cohort sampled during active COVID-19.

The chain carries TRBV12-5 and TRBJ2-2; 8 bases are shared with TRBD2. After removal of 6 bases from V and 6 bases from J, the junction contained 9 bases not matched to a gene. Germline CDR1 reads LGHNT; CDR2 reads FRNRAP. The CDR3 spans 15 residues. CDR3 sequence (DNA): TGTGCTAGTGGGCGGGGGGAAGGAGAAGCCGGGGAGCTGTTTTTT. It yields the protein CASGRGEGEAGELFF.

The chain couples TRBV6-6 to TRBJ2-1; 8 bases are a match to TRBD2. Germline CDR1 is MNHNY and CDR2 is SVGAGI (reference sequence). V trimming: 5 bases; J trimming: 0 bases; junction bases outside the gene matches: 3. This CDR3 is 15 amino acids long. The CDR3: CASSAGTSSYNEQFF. The DNA for the CDR3 is TGTGCCAGCAGTGCCGGGACTAGCTCCTACAATGAGCAGTTCTTC.

The CDR3 coding sequence is TGTGCCACCAGTGAGGGACAGTCGAACACTGAAGCTTTCTTT. Translated, it gives CATSEGQSNTEAFF. The chain combines TRBV24-1 with TRBJ1-1; 7 bases fit TRBD1. Trimming took 4 bases from V and 1 from J; bases not matched to a gene: 2. CDR1 KGHDR and CDR2 SFDVKD come from the germline V gene. This CDR3 comprises 14 residues.

The genes are TRBV30 and TRBJ1-2; D is perhaps TRBD1 (5 bases). CDR1 is GTSNPN, CDR2 SVGIG, per germline (reference sequence). V was clipped by 4 bases and J by 8 bases, with 11 bases between them. The CDR3 loop spans 11 amino acids. The CDR3 sequence: CAWTQGGGYTF. The CDR3 region has the DNA TGTGCCTGGACGCAGGGAGGCGGCTACACCTTC. The variable domain in full, completed from reference TRBV30 and TRBJ1-2, reads SQTIHQWPATLVQPVGSPLSLECTVEGTSNPNLYWYRQAAGRGLQLLFYSVGIGQISSEVPQNLSASRPQDRQFILSSKKLLLSDSGFYLCAWTQGGGYTFGSGTRLTVV.

The chain uses TRBV28 and TRBJ1-4, with D possibly matching TRBD1 (5 bases). Germline values: CDR1 MDHEN, CDR2 SYDVKM. The V gene lost 6 bases and the J gene lost 6 bases, with 11 bases spanning the gap. This CDR3 comprises 13 residues. The CDR3 DNA is TGTGCCAGCAGACGACAGTCCGATGAAAAACTGTTTTTT. This gives the protein CASRRQSDEKLFF.

This clone was picked up a small number of times. The chain carries TRBV19 and TRBJ2-2; 9 nucleotides agree with TRBD1. Germline lookup yields CDR1 LNHDA and CDR2 SQIVND (reference sequence). The CDR3 sequence is 17 residues long. J lost 6 bases, V lost 4 bases, and 12 bases had no gene match. CDR3 region: CASSRPPGQGIPGELFF. DNA for the CDR3: TGTGCCAGTAGTAGACCCCCGGGACAGGGAATCCCCGGGGAGCTGTTTTTT. The variable domain in full, with the rest retrieved from reference TRBV19 and TRBJ2-2, is DGGITQSPKYLFRKEGQNVTLSCEQNLNHDAMYWYRQDPGQGLRLIYYSQIVNDFQKGDIAEGYSVSREKKESFPLTVTSAQKNPTAFYLCASSRPPGQGIPGELFFGEGSRLTVL.

V is TRBV5-1 and J is TRBJ2-7; D might be TRBD2 (6 bases). Germline V gives CDR1 SGHRS, CDR2 YFSETQ. This CDR3 has 14 amino acids. V was shortened by 3 bases and J by 3 bases, with 13 bases between the two germline ends. In nucleotides, the CDR3 is TGCGCCAGCAGCTATGGGACTGGGGTCTACGAGCAGTACTTC. Its translation: CASSYGTGVYEQYF. The whole variable domain, remainder taken from reference TRBV5-1 and TRBJ2-7, is KAGVTQTPRYLIKTRGQQVTLSCSPISGHRSVSWYQQTPGQGLQFLFEYFSETQRNKGNFPGRFSGRQFSNSRSEMNVSTLELGDSALYLCASSYGTGVYEQYFGPGTRLTVT.

Concerning this clone itself: Other DNA sequences in the sample encode the same CDR3. J is TRBJ1-6 and V is TRBV9; tentative D call: TRBD1 (5 bases). Trimming removed 0 bases at V and 8 bases at J, with 6 bases between. Germline V lookup: CDR1 SGDLS, CDR2 YYNGEE. CDR3 length: 13 residues. Here the CDR3 DNA reads TGTGCCAGCAGCGTAGGCAGGGATTCACCCCTCCACTTT. Translating it yields CASSVGRDSPLHF.

The chain has TRBV4-1 and TRBJ2-1, with TRBD2 matching 13 bases. The CDR3 totals 17 residues. Germline CDR1 is MGHRA and CDR2 is YSYEKL. J gave up 8 bases and V 1 base, and 8 bases lay outside the gene matches. Here the CDR3 reads CASSQGPGTSGAHEQFF. For the CDR3, the DNA is TGCGCCAGCAGCCAAGGACCCGGGACTAGCGGGGCCCATGAGCAGTTCTTC.

The chain's CDR3 is CASSGDGTPQPRETQYF. CDR3 DNA sequence: TGTGCCAGCAGTGGGGACGGGACTCCCCAACCGAGAGAGACCCAGTACTTC. This chain uses TRBV27 with TRBJ2-5, with D tentatively TRBD2 (6 bases). Germline V gives CDR1 MNHEY, CDR2 SMNVEV (reference sequence). This CDR3 has 17 residues. Trimming took 5 bases from V and 4 from J, leaving 23 bases between them.

This chain joins TRBV28 and TRBJ1-5, with D maybe TRBD1 (6 bases). The CDR3 is 18 amino acids. CDR1 and CDR2 from the germline V gene are MDHEN and SYDVKM. V was shortened by 7 bases and J by 0 bases, with 22 bases between the two germline ends. The CDR3 protein is CASKGFFRGAYSNQPQHF. The DNA for the CDR3 is TGTGCCAGCAAGGGCTTCTTCAGGGGCGCCTATAGCAATCAGCCCCAGCATTTT.

The chain uses TRBV30 and TRBJ1-2; 9 nucleotides agree with TRBD1. Trimming cost V 0 bases and J 2 bases; bases outside gene matches: 10. This CDR3 region has 17 residues. Germline V gene sequence: CDR1 GTSNPN, CDR2 SVGIG (reference sequence). The CDR3 is CAWSVPPYRGRNYGYTF. CDR3 bases: TGTGCCTGGAGTGTACCCCCCTACAGGGGGCGCAACTATGGCTACACCTTC.

J is TRBJ1-1 and V is TRBV29-1, with a weak D call TRBD1 (6 bases). Germline-derived CDR1 and CDR2 are SQVTM and ANQGSEA. V dropped 4 bases and J dropped 4 bases, with 10 bases sitting between them. This CDR3 region has 12 residues. CDR3 bases: TGCAGCGTTGGACAGGTACCCACTGAAGCTTTCTTT. Translating it yields CSVGQVPTEAFF. The full variable domain, with the rest looked up from reference TRBV29-1 and TRBJ1-1, is SAVISQKPSRDICQRGTSLTIQCQVDSQVTMMFWYRQQPGQSLTLIATANQGSEATYESGFVIDKFPISRPNLTFSTLTVSNMSPEDSSIYLCSVGQVPTEAFFGQGTRLTVV.

CDR3 loop: CASSPSFGSQHF. The CDR3 nucleotides read TGTGCCAGCAGCCCATCTTTCGGGTCCCAGCATTTT. The rearrangement links TRBV7-2 to TRBJ1-5; no reliable D call. This CDR3 has 12 residues. CDR1 is SGHTA and CDR2 is FQGNSA in the germline V gene. The germline V and J ends were trimmed by 5 bases and 11 bases, with 13 bases remaining between them.

This chain connects TRBV5-8 to TRBJ1-6; a weak D match, TRBD1 (6 bases). The V and J ends lost 1 base and 11 bases respectively, with 16 bases between them. The CDR3 totals 15 residues. Germline CDR1 is SGHTS and CDR2 is YDEGEE. The CDR3 DNA sequence: TGTGCCAGCAGCTTGACAGCAGGGGTGGCGGCACCCCTCCACTTT. Translated: CASSLTAGVAAPLHF.

This chain uses TRBV7-9 with TRBJ2-3, with 11 nucleotides matching TRBD2. This CDR3 has 16 residues. Germline V CDR1 and CDR2: SEHNR, FQNEAQ (reference sequence). V shed 5 bases and J 5 bases; nucleotides not matched to a gene: 9. CDR3 DNA sequence: TGTGCCAGCAGCCAGCCAACTAGCGGGGGAAGAGATACGCAGTATTTT. Protein: CASSQPTSGGRDTQYF.

J is TRBJ1-6 and V is TRBV7-9, with D perhaps matching TRBD1 (5 bases). V dropped 0 bases and J dropped 5 bases, with 8 bases sitting between them. The germline V gene encodes CDR1 SEHNR and CDR2 FQNEAQ (reference sequence). This CDR3 region has 15 residues. CDR3 DNA sequence: TGTGCCAGCAGCTTAGCAGGGGCCAATAATTCACCCCTCCACTTT. Translated, it gives CASSLAGANNSPLHF.

The V call is TRBV11-1, the J call TRBJ2-1, with a weak D call TRBD2 (6 bases). The CDR3 sequence is 14 residues long. Germline V gene data show CDR1 as SGHAT and CDR2 as FQDESV (reference sequence). V was trimmed by 5 bases and J by 7 bases, leaving 15 bases between them. The CDR3 coding sequence is TGTGCCAGCAGCCACGGGACTGCAGTGAATGAGCAGTTCTTC. This encodes CASSHGTAVNEQFF.

The chain couples TRBV3-1 (or the pseudogene TRBV3-2) to TRBJ2-5; TRBD2 is a possible D gene (6 bases). Trimming took 4 bases from V and 11 from J, leaving 14 bases between them. Looked up from germline, CDR1 is LGHDT and CDR2 is YNNKEL (reference sequence). The CDR3 length is 12 residues. The CDR3 protein is CASSLYREKQYF. CDR3 sequence (DNA): TGTGCCAGCAGCCTTTATCGGGAGAAGCAGTACTTC.